The clone carrying this TCR beta chain was seen a single time. Its antigen is still unknown. Cultured cells yielded isolated CD4+ T cells after roughly 11 days. In the vaccine recipients, nucleocapsid antibodies were negative and there was no prior SARS-CoV-2 infection. Replacing half the medium with IL-2 medium was done on days 3 and 7. These data belong to a study of vaccination effects on CD4 cells after COVID-19. Study-wide results and caveats: The study found that only 1 of 255 vaccine-induced clones from healthy vaccinees cross-reacted with common cold coronaviruses. By a late point after vaccination, infection- and vaccine-induced clones had shrunk markedly through clonal contraction.

Data came from immunoSEQ multiplex PCR; TCRdb stores just in-frame clones and leaves some out. The sample records some 40,000 clones, 82% being singletons. The germline CDR1 and CDR2 sequences are SQVTM and ANQGSEA. Trimming cost V 3 bases and J 5 bases; bases outside gene matches: 6. The CDR3 length is 14 residues. The material was CD4+ T cells from PBMCs cultured without peptide, obtained before COVID-19 vaccination. The clonotype originates from a human donor who received a COVID-19 vaccine. The chain employs TRBV29-1 and TRBJ2-2; TRBD1 aligns across 7 bases. Here the CDR3 DNA reads TGCAGCGTTGAGTTACCAGGGGGTACCGGGGAGCTGTTTTTT. It translates to CSVELPGGTGELFF.